These T cell receptor beta chains were read from a single sample in a study of T cell responses to AZD1222 COVID-19 vaccine. TCRdb's copy holds only in-frame clones and misses some; the assay was immunoSEQ multiplex PCR. The repertoire consists of over 110,000 clones, with 90% occurring once and the leading ten covering approximately 1.6%. Sample: peripheral blood, taken 28 days after the second AZD1222 dose. The receptors stem from an adult who received the AZD1222 COVID-19 vaccine. CDR3s include the opening cysteine and the closing phenylalanine or tryptophan. The order of the fields is J gene, D gene, V gene, clone size, CDR3 protein, CDR3 DNA. A D gene is named only where the DNA matches it firmly. Some rows mark clone size as missing; the rest say once, few, many or name a class of expanded clone.

j_gene: TRBJ2-1; d_gene: TRBD2; v_gene: TRBV6-5; abundance: -; CDR3aa: CASSYDAGGGNEQFF; CDR3nt: TGTGCCAGCAGTTACGATGCGGGAGGGGGCAATGAGCAGTTCTTC
j_gene: TRBJ1-1; d_gene: TRBD1; v_gene: TRBV3-1/TRBV3-2; abundance: -; CDR3aa: CASSLGTGMNTEAFF; CDR3nt: TGTGCCAGCAGCTTAGGGACAGGCATGAACACTGAAGCTTTCTTT
j_gene: TRBJ2-3; d_gene: TRBD1; v_gene: TRBV5-1; abundance: -; CDR3aa: CASSPGQGGTDTQYF; CDR3nt: TGCGCCAGCAGCCCGGGACAGGGAGGCACAGATACGCAGTATTTT
j_gene: TRBJ1-5; d_gene: -; v_gene: TRBV13; abundance: -; CDR3aa: CASSKGGNQPQHF; CDR3nt: TGTGCCAGCAGTAAGGGGGGCAATCAGCCCCAGCATTTT
j_gene: TRBJ2-7; d_gene: -; v_gene: TRBV5-6; abundance: once; CDR3aa: CASSPQADSYEQYF; CDR3nt: TGTGCCAGCAGCCCGCAGGCGGATTCCTACGAGCAGTACTTC
j_gene: TRBJ1-5; d_gene: TRBD1; v_gene: TRBV6-5; abundance: -; CDR3aa: CASSLSGTGGQPQHF; CDR3nt: TGTGCCAGCAGCCTGAGCGGGACAGGGGGTCAGCCCCAGCATTTT
j_gene: TRBJ1-5; d_gene: TRBD1; v_gene: TRBV7-8; abundance: once; CDR3aa: CASSSDRGDQPQHF; CDR3nt: TGTGCCAGCAGCTCGGACAGGGGCGATCAGCCCCAGCATTTT
j_gene: TRBJ1-4; d_gene: -; v_gene: TRBV6-5; abundance: -; CDR3aa: CASSSDRPRGNEKLFF; CDR3nt: TGTGCCAGCAGTTCCGACAGGCCCCGGGGTAATGAAAAACTGTTTTTT
j_gene: TRBJ1-1; d_gene: TRBD1; v_gene: TRBV25-1; abundance: -; CDR3aa: CASSRPTGTGMNTEAFF; CDR3nt: TGTGCCAGCAGTCGCCCCACCGGGACAGGGATGAACACTGAAGCTTTCTTT
j_gene: TRBJ2-1; d_gene: TRBD1; v_gene: TRBV5-4; abundance: -; CDR3aa: CASSSRGQGAAGSYNEQFF; CDR3nt: TGTGCCAGCAGCTCGCGTGGACAGGGGGCCGCTGGCTCCTACAATGAGCAGTTCTTC
j_gene: TRBJ1-5; d_gene: TRBD1; v_gene: TRBV9; abundance: -; CDR3aa: CASSQGQGGQPQHF; CDR3nt: TGTGCCAGCAGCCAAGGACAGGGTGGGCAGCCCCAGCATTTT
j_gene: TRBJ1-2; d_gene: -; v_gene: TRBV6-1; abundance: once; CDR3aa: CASSEWRRVGGGYTF; CDR3nt: TGTGCCAGCAGTGAATGGCGGCGTGTTGGCGGTGGCTACACCTTC
j_gene: TRBJ1-2; d_gene: TRBD1; v_gene: TRBV9; abundance: -; CDR3aa: CASSVTGQGNNYGYTF; CDR3nt: TGTGCCAGCAGCGTCACTGGACAGGGAAACAACTATGGCTACACCTTC
j_gene: TRBJ1-1; d_gene: -; v_gene: TRBV7-8; abundance: once; CDR3aa: CASSLVSRQVNTEAFF; CDR3nt: TGTGCCAGCAGCTTAGTTTCTCGACAAGTGAACACTGAAGCTTTCTTT
j_gene: TRBJ2-2; d_gene: TRBD2; v_gene: TRBV6-4; abundance: -; CDR3aa: CASSAGGNTGELFF; CDR3nt: TGTGCCAGCAGTGCGGGGGGGAACACCGGGGAGCTGTTTTTT
j_gene: TRBJ2-5; d_gene: TRBD2; v_gene: TRBV6-5; abundance: -; CDR3aa: CASSVSGGAGETQYF; CDR3nt: TGTGCCAGCAGCGTTAGCGGGGGGGCCGGAGAGACCCAGTACTTC
j_gene: TRBJ1-5; d_gene: -; v_gene: TRBV2; abundance: -; CDR3aa: CASRREGGPNQPQHF; CDR3nt: TGTGCCAGCAGGAGGGAGGGAGGCCCTAATCAGCCCCAGCATTTT
j_gene: TRBJ2-5; d_gene: -; v_gene: TRBV7-9; abundance: -; CDR3aa: CASSEQETQYF; CDR3nt: TGTGCCAGCAGCGAACAAGAGACCCAGTACTTC
j_gene: TRBJ2-3; d_gene: TRBD1; v_gene: TRBV7-6; abundance: -; CDR3aa: CASSWGDRVSDTQYF; CDR3nt: TGTGCCAGCAGTTGGGGGGACAGGGTGTCAGATACGCAGTATTTT
j_gene: TRBJ2-4; d_gene: TRBD2; v_gene: TRBV7-9; abundance: -; CDR3aa: CASSLPGLAGVNIQYF; CDR3nt: TGTGCCAGCAGCCTTCCGGGACTAGCGGGGGTGAACATTCAGTACTTC
j_gene: TRBJ2-2; d_gene: TRBD2; v_gene: TRBV9; abundance: -; CDR3aa: CASSPVAGATGELFF; CDR3nt: TGTGCCAGCAGCCCCGTAGCGGGAGCGACCGGGGAGCTGTTTTTT
j_gene: TRBJ2-1; d_gene: -; v_gene: TRBV5-6; abundance: -; CDR3aa: CASTKGRDNEQFF; CDR3nt: TGTGCCAGCACGAAGGGAAGGGACAATGAGCAGTTCTTC